This TCR beta chain was recorded in a study of T cell responses to AZD1222 COVID-19 vaccine. CDR3 size: 17 residues. Trimming took off 0 bases at V and 3 bases at J, with 17 bases between the two ends. The germline V gene has CDR1 SGHDN and CDR2 FVKESK. Study-wide findings and caveats: Females made up more of the donors, who were largely white British, and clonal diversity may have come out too low. Spike-specific TCR breadth and depth were elevated following two AZD1222 doses. No repertoire was sampled before or during the peak T cell response, only after it.

Sequenced by immunoSEQ multiplex PCR; TCRdb stores in-frame clones only, minus some. The data hold about 200,000 clones, with roughly 92% observed a single time. Notes on this clone: Its target is unknown.

This TCR was recovered from an adult in good health. This chain joins TRBV14 and TRBJ2-5, with no clear D. This specimen was peripheral blood, taken on day 0 of AZD1222 vaccination. The CDR3 DNA follows: TGTGCCAGCAGCCAAGATAGGAGTCAGGAGACGGAAGAGACCCAGTACTTC. It codes for CASSQDRSQETEETQYF.